This is a list of T cell receptor beta chains from one sample in a study of early T cells in non-severe SARS-CoV-2 infection. TCRdb passed the 5' RACE reads through MiXCR, listing each CDR3 protein once. The table includes 75,000 to 100,000 distinct CDR3 sequences, approximately 14% detected once. The sequenced sample consisted of whole blood. The origin of the receptors is an adult who was a healthcare worker with PCR-confirmed SARS-CoV-2 infection or an uninfected control (not recorded which). CDR3s include the opening cysteine and the closing phenylalanine or tryptophan. The D gene is left open where the match is weak. For some rows the clone size is stated as once, few or many, or as a class when expanded; others skip it.

TRBJ1-5,TRBV6-2/TRBV6-3,NA,TRBD1,TGTGCCAGCAGTTTAAGGGGGACAGGGGTCAATCAGCCCCAGCATTTT,CASSLRGTGVNQPQHF
TRBJ2-1,TRBV6-2/TRBV6-3,NA,NA,TGTGCCAGCAACTCGCGGCCTGGGGGCAATGAGCAGTTCTTC,CASNSRPGGNEQFF
TRBJ1-5,TRBV7-2,few,NA,TGTGCCAGCAGCCAGGAATCCCCGTGGGGCAATCAGCCCCAGCATTTT,CASSQESPWGNQPQHF
TRBJ1-1,TRBV7-6,many,TRBD1,TGTGCCAGCAGCGGGGGGCAGGGGGCTGAAGCTTTCTTT,CASSGGQGAEAFF
TRBJ2-5,TRBV7-8,NA,NA,TGTGCCAGCAGCCCAAGGGGGCCGGGGGCGACGGAGGAGACCCAGTACTTC,CASSPRGPGATEETQYF
TRBJ2-7,TRBV2,few,TRBD2,TGTGCCAGCAGTGGGACTAGCACCGAGCAGTACTTC,CASSGTSTEQYF
TRBJ1-2,TRBV2,NA,TRBD1,TGTGCCAGCAGTGAAGTCCGGGGACAGGGGGCGCATGGCTACACCTTC,CASSEVRGQGAHGYTF
TRBJ2-7,TRBV14,NA,NA,TGTGCCAGCAGCCAAGCTTGGGACGAGCAGTACTTC,CASSQAWDEQYF
TRBJ2-5,TRBV19,many,TRBD2,TGTGCCAGTAGTATGAGGTGGGCGGGAGGAGAGACCCAGTACTTC,CASSMRWAGGETQYF
TRBJ2-5,TRBV4-1,NA,NA,TGCGCCAGCAGCCAAGTGCGGTTCGGGTCCCAAGAGACCCAGTACTTC,CASSQVRFGSQETQYF
TRBJ2-7,TRBV21-1,few,NA,TGTGCCAGCAGAAAGACAGGGAAGGGCTACGAGCAGTACTTC,CASRKTGKGYEQYF
TRBJ2-5,TRBV20-1,NA,NA,TGCAGTGCTAGAGCAGGTGGGGCGGAGACCCAGTACTTC,CSARAGGAETQYF
TRBJ2-5,TRBV5-1,NA,NA,TGCGCCAGCAGCTTGATACAAGAGACCCAGTACTTC,CASSLIQETQYF
TRBJ2-3,TRBV27,few,NA,TGTGCCAGCAGTCCCAGGCGTCTTAGCACAGATACGCAGTATTTT,CASSPRRLSTDTQYF
TRBJ2-3,TRBV4-1,many,TRBD2,TGCGCCAGCAGCCCGGGACTAGCGCTAACTACAGATACGCAGTATTTT,CASSPGLALTTDTQYF
TRBJ2-5,TRBV28,NA,TRBD2,TGTGCCAGCAGCCCGCCGCGGGGGGAAGAGACCCAGTACTTC,CASSPPRGEETQYF
TRBJ1-1,TRBV10-2,NA,TRBD1,TGCGCCAGCAGTGAACAGGGGGCCGGCACTGAAGCTTTCTTT,CASSEQGAGTEAFF
TRBJ2-1,TRBV27,few,NA,TGTGCCAGCAACCGAGGGTACGGCTACAATGAGCAGTTCTTC,CASNRGYGYNEQFF
TRBJ1-4,TRBV7-9,many,TRBD1,TGTGCCAGCAGCTTAGTAGCTTCTTTGGGACAGCTGAATGAAAAACTGTTTTTT,CASSLVASLGQLNEKLFF
TRBJ1-1,TRBV5-4,NA,NA,TGTGCCAGCAGCTTGGCGGGGAGGGGCCCGGGGGGCACTGAAGCTTTCTTT,CASSLAGRGPGGTEAFF
TRBJ2-1,TRBV2,few,TRBD2,TGTGCCAGCTGGACTAGCGGCCACAATGAGCAGTTCTTC,CASWTSGHNEQFF
TRBJ2-4,TRBV13,few,NA,TGTGCCAGCAGCTTCATCCGACAGACCATTCAGTACTTC,CASSFIRQTIQYF
TRBJ2-7,TRBV20-1,few,NA,TGCAGTGCTCTTAAGCCGCTGACAAACTACGAGCAGTACTTC,CSALKPLTNYEQYF
TRBJ2-4,TRBV3-1,few,NA,TGTGCCAGCAGCCAGAAGGACATTCAGTACTTC,CASSQKDIQYF
TRBJ2-1,TRBV21-1,few,NA,TGTGCCAGCATTGCTAGCGGGGACATGAGCTCCTACAATGAGCAGTTCTTC,CASIASGDMSSYNEQFF
TRBJ2-7,TRBV9,NA,NA,TGTGCCAGCAGCGTAGATCAGGGCTCCTACGAGCAGTACTTC,CASSVDQGSYEQYF
TRBJ2-3,TRBV10-3,few,TRBD2,TGTGCCATCAGTGAGAGTCTAGCGGAAAGCACAGATACGCAGTATTTT,CAISESLAESTDTQYF
TRBJ2-2,TRBV20-1,NA,TRBD1,TGCAGTGCTAGGCCCGGGACAGGGGTCGGGGAGCTGTTTTTT,CSARPGTGVGELFF
TRBJ1-2,TRBV10-2,NA,NA,TGCGCCACCGCTGCCACCCCCCGGGGGGACTACACCTTC,CATAATPRGDYTF
TRBJ2-1,TRBV5-1,many,NA,TGCGCCAGCAGCCCGGATGGAAGTAATGAGCAGTTCTTC,CASSPDGSNEQFF
TRBJ2-1,TRBV25-1,few,TRBD2,TGTGCCAGCAGGACTAGCGGGAGTGGAGGTGAGCAGTTCTTC,CASRTSGSGGEQFF
TRBJ1-1,TRBV12-3/TRBV12-4,NA,NA,TGTGCCAGCAGTCGGTCTTCCATGAACACTGAAGCTTTCTTT,CASSRSSMNTEAFF
TRBJ2-7,TRBV27,NA,NA,TGTGCCAGCAGTTCCCGCCTAACCTACGAGCAGTACTTC,CASSSRLTYEQYF
TRBJ2-3,TRBV5-1,few,NA,TGCGCCAGCGGGGTCGAGAGCGGGAGCACAGATACGCAGTATTTT,CASGVESGSTDTQYF
TRBJ2-7,TRBV29-1,few,TRBD1,TGCAGCGTTCAGGGGGCAACCTTGGAGCAGTACTTC,CSVQGATLEQYF
TRBJ2-1,TRBV7-6,NA,TRBD2,TGTGCCACCGGAGGGAGACTAGCGGACTGGGAAACTCTCTCCTACAATGAGCAGTTCTTC,CATGGRLADWETLSYNEQFF